This TCR beta chain was recovered during a study of control samples from healthy donors and cancer patients. Data came from immunoSEQ multiplex PCR; TCRdb stores just in-frame clones and leaves some out. The table records about 54,000 clones, approximately 95% of them present only once. The CDR3 is 13 residues long. CDR1 and CDR2 (germline): SGHDT, YYEEEE. V was cut by 3 bases and J by 6 bases, with 12 bases left in between. This clone appeared once. This receptor was obtained from a woman aged 25 to 39 in good health. The specimen was blood. The gene calls are TRBV5-6 and TRBJ1-2; D not resolved. CDR3 DNA sequence: TGTGCCAGCAGCTCGGATCTCCCCCATGGCTACACCTTC. Encoded protein: CASSSDLPHGYTF.